One sample yielded the 30 T cell receptor beta chains listed below, sequenced in a study of blood T cell repertoires in COVID-19. Repertoires were generated with immunoSEQ multiplex PCR, while TCRdb's copy carries only in-frame clones and drops some. The table includes about 84,000 clones, around 82% detected once. The material sequenced was peripheral blood. The receptors originated from a man older than 75 with active or convalescent COVID-19.

J is TRBJ2-7 and V is TRBV3-1 (or the pseudogene TRBV3-2), with 8 bases lining up with TRBD2. CDR1 is LGHDT and CDR2 is YNNKEL in the germline V gene (reference sequence). This CDR3 contains 13 residues. V was pared by 4 bases and J by 4 bases, with 3 bases of the junction left unmatched. CDR3 coding DNA: TGTGCCAGCAGCCGACGGGGGGGGTACGAGCAGTACTTC. It specifies CASSRRGGYEQYF.

V is TRBV7-2 and J is TRBJ1-1; D is possibly TRBD1 (6 bases). V was cut by 5 bases and J by 3 bases, with 19 bases left in between. This CDR3 comprises 16 residues. CDR1 and CDR2 (germline): SGHTA, FQGNSA. CDR3 bases: TGTGCCAGCAGCCCCCACATCAGGGGTTGGGACACTGAAGCTTTCTTT. Its translation is CASSPHIRGWDTEAFF.

CDR3 amino acids: CASSSDRNYGYTF. In nucleotides, the CDR3 is TGTGCCAGTAGTTCCGACAGGAACTATGGCTACACCTTC. The rearrangement joins TRBV19 to TRBJ1-2, with D tentatively TRBD1 (6 bases). This CDR3 comprises 13 residues. V was shortened by 5 bases and J by 2 bases, with 9 bases between the two germline ends. Germline CDR1 LNHDA, CDR2 SQIVND (reference sequence).

The chain couples TRBV6-2 or TRBV6-3 to TRBJ1-1; D ambiguous. Trimming took 2 bases from V and 4 from J, leaving 8 bases between them. CDR1 is MNHEY, CDR2 SVGEGT, per germline. This CDR3 region has 13 residues. CDR3 DNA sequence: TGTGCCAGCAGTTACGCGGTTATCACTGAAGCTTTCTTT. Amino acid sequence: CASSYAVITEAFF.

The chain couples TRBV20-1 to TRBJ1-2, with 9 bases that match TRBD1. Unmatched junction bases numbered 7, after V lost 3 bases and J lost 8 bases. CDR3 length: 13 residues. Per the germline V gene, CDR1 is DFQATT and CDR2 is SNEGSKA (reference sequence). The CDR3 DNA reads TGCAGTGCTAGTCGGACAGGGGTTGGCGGCTACACCTTC. It specifies CSASRTGVGGYTF.

V and J are TRBV11-2 and TRBJ2-7, with D maybe TRBD2 (6 bases). Germline V gives CDR1 SGHAT, CDR2 FQNNGV. This CDR3 comprises 14 residues. The V and J ends lost 9 bases and 0 bases respectively, with 15 bases between them. The CDR3 sequence is CASTSGTGSYEQYF. The CDR3 nucleotides are TGTGCCAGTACCTCCGGGACTGGCTCCTACGAGCAGTACTTC. The full variable domain, completed using reference TRBV11-2 and TRBJ2-7, is EAGVAQSPRYKIIEKRQSVAFWCNPISGHATLYWYQQILGQGPKLLIQFQNNGVVDDSQLPKDRFSAERLKGVDSTLKIQPAKLEDSAVYLCASTSGTGSYEQYFGPGTRLTVT.

This chain links TRBV4-3 with TRBJ2-1; D may be TRBD1 (5 bases). CDR1 is LGHNA and CDR2 is YSLEER in the germline V gene. The CDR3 runs 15 residues. V shed 0 bases and J shed 4 bases, with 10 bases lying between them. The CDR3 DNA sequence: TGCGCCAGCAGCCAAGAACGTCAGGGATACAATGAGCAGTTCTTC. It translates to CASSQERQGYNEQFF.

This chain joins TRBV9 and TRBJ2-1; TRBD2 matches 9 bases. The CDR3 consists of 18 residues. V lost 3 bases, J lost 3 bases, and 13 bases stayed unmatched. Germline lookup yields CDR1 SGDLS and CDR2 YYNGEE. In nucleotides, the CDR3 is TGTGCCAGCAGCGGCGAAGACATTAGCGGGAGTGGCTACAATGAGCAGTTCTTC. This gives the protein CASSGEDISGSGYNEQFF. Using reference TRBV9 and TRBJ2-1 for the parts outside the CDR3, the full variable domain is DSGVTQTPKHLITATGQRVTLRCSPRSGDLSVYWYQQSLDQGLQFLIQYYNGEERAKGNILERFSAQQFPDLHSELNLSSLELGDSALYFCASSGEDISGSGYNEQFFGPGTRLTVL.

This chain joins TRBV27 and TRBJ1-6; 9 bases map to TRBD1. Germline V gene sequence: CDR1 MNHEY, CDR2 SMNVEV (reference sequence). The J segment lost 9 bases and the V segment lost 7 bases, leaving 10 bases of the junction unmatched. The CDR3 contains 15 residues. CDR3 loop: CASTRTGDVSSPLHF. In nucleotides, the CDR3 is TGTGCCAGCACCCGGACAGGGGACGTGAGTTCACCCCTCCACTTT.

Concerning this clone itself: This CDR3 is also generated by other DNA sequences in the sample. The rearrangement links TRBV5-4 to TRBJ1-2; perhaps TRBD1 as D (6 bases). This CDR3 contains 14 residues. V was shortened by 4 bases and J by 1 base, with 11 bases between the two germline ends. CDR1 is SGHNT and CDR2 is YYREEE in the germline V gene (reference sequence). The CDR3 here is CASSLDSYNYGYTF. The CDR3 DNA follows: TGTGCCAGCAGCCTGGACAGCTATAACTATGGCTACACCTTC.

This chain uses TRBV18 with TRBJ2-1; 10 bases line up with TRBD2. Unmatched junction bases numbered 8, after V lost 6 bases and J lost 9 bases. Per the germline V gene, CDR1 is KGHSH and CDR2 is LQKENI. This CDR3 has 14 amino acids. CDR3 bases: TGTGCCAGCTCCGTTAGCGGGAGGACGGGTGAGCAGTTCTTC. Protein: CASSVSGRTGEQFF.

The V and J genes are TRBV6-4 and TRBJ1-1; D gene unclear. Germline-derived CDR1 and CDR2 are MRHNA and SNTAGT. The CDR3 is 13 residues long. Between the trimmed V and J ends, which lost 6 bases and 0 bases, there was a span of 8 bases. This CDR3 reads CASSQTLNTEAFF. Here the CDR3 DNA reads TGTGCCAGCAGCCAAACACTGAACACTGAAGCTTTCTTT.

In this sample, this clone turned up once. The rearrangement joins TRBV7-3 to TRBJ2-3, with D maybe TRBD2 (6 bases). V dropped 3 bases and J dropped 6 bases, with 16 bases sitting between them. The CDR3 runs to 15 residues. Germline CDR1 SGHTA, CDR2 FQGTGA. The CDR3 DNA follows: TGTGCCAGCAGCTTCGGGGGAGCGGAAGCCGATACGCAGTATTTT. Amino acids: CASSFGGAEADTQYF.

This rearrangement joins TRBV29-1 to TRBJ1-2, with D hard to call. The CDR3 consists of 14 residues. The ends were cut back, 4 bases at V and 2 bases at J, with 14 bases in the middle. Per germline, CDR1 SQVTM and CDR2 ANQGSEA. The CDR3 nucleotides read TGCAGCGTTGGGGTAACGGCGGAGAACTATGGCTACACCTTC. This translates into CSVGVTAENYGYTF.

The chain is built from TRBV18 and TRBJ1-2; D unclear. Germline lookup yields CDR1 KGHSH and CDR2 LQKENI. The V end was cut by 3 bases, the J end by 4 bases, with 18 bases between. This CDR3 region has 16 residues. This CDR3 is CASSPPVGGPLYGYTF. The CDR3 DNA follows: TGTGCCAGCTCACCCCCCGTGGGAGGGCCACTCTATGGCTACACCTTC.

The CDR3: CASSDSPLSGANVLTF. The CDR3 bases are TGTGCCAGCAGTGATTCTCCCCTATCTGGGGCCAACGTCCTGACTTTC. This chain joins TRBV25-1 and TRBJ2-6; D remains ambiguous. Germline CDR1 is MGHDK and CDR2 is SYGVNS. CDR3 length: 16 amino acids. Trimming cost V 3 bases and J 1 base, with 10 bases left between them. The whole variable domain, remainder taken from reference TRBV25-1 and TRBJ2-6, is EADIYQTPRYLVIGTGKKITLECSQTMGHDKMYWYQQDPGMELHLIHYSYGVNSTEKGDLSSESTVSRIRTEHFPLTLESARPSHTSQYLCASSDSPLSGANVLTFGAGSRLTVL.

The rearrangement links TRBV12-3 or TRBV12-4 to TRBJ1-2; D perhaps matches TRBD1 (5 bases). Trimming took 6 bases from V and 2 from J, leaving 10 bases between them. The CDR3 contains 13 residues. As DNA, the CDR3 is TGTGCCAGCAGCCCGACAGAGAACTATGGCTACACCTTC. Protein: CASSPTENYGYTF.

V is TRBV29-1 and J is TRBJ2-3; 8 bases map to TRBD1. Trimming at V came to 6 bases and at J to 2 bases, leaving 7 bases not matched to a gene. Looked up from germline, CDR1 is SQVTM and CDR2 is ANQGSEA. CDR3 length: 14 residues. CDR3 bases: TGCAGCGTCAAGGACAGGGTGTACACAGATACGCAGTATTTT. This encodes CSVKDRVYTDTQYF.

The genes are TRBV3-1 (or the pseudogene TRBV3-2) and TRBJ1-5; 8 nucleotides align to TRBD1. The CDR3 loop spans 15 amino acids. Germline assignment: CDR1 LGHDT and CDR2 YNNKEL (reference sequence). V dropped 0 bases and J dropped 11; count of bases not matched to a gene: 9. CDR3 residues: CASSQDLSGTGTQHF. CDR3 bases: TGTGCCAGCAGCCAAGATCTCTCGGGGACAGGTACCCAGCATTTT.

V usage is TRBV7-3 and J usage is TRBJ1-4; TRBD1 matches 7 bases. V dropped 5 bases and J dropped 4; count of bases not matched to a gene: 10. There are 16 residues in the CDR3. Germline assignment: CDR1 SGHTA and CDR2 FQGTGA. The CDR3 DNA follows: TGTGCCAGCAGCACACAGGGGACGGGCAATAATGAAAAACTGTTTTTT. It yields the protein CASSTQGTGNNEKLFF.

This chain links TRBV5-4 with TRBJ2-7; the match to TRBD1 covers 8 bases. Trimming took 1 base from V and 5 from J; bases not matched to a gene: 11. Germline V gene lookup returns CDR1 SGHNT and CDR2 YYREEE (reference sequence). The CDR3 is 16 amino acids. This chain's CDR3 is CASSLPLTGVSNEQYF. CDR3 nucleotide sequence: TGTGCCAGCAGCTTGCCATTGACAGGGGTTTCAAACGAGCAGTACTTC. Full variable domain (rest looked up from reference TRBV5-4 and TRBJ2-7): ETGVTQSPTHLIKTRGQQVTLRCSSQSGHNTVSWYQQALGQGPQFIFQYYREEENGRGNFPPRFSGLQFPNYSSELNVNALELDDSALYLCASSLPLTGVSNEQYFGPGTRLTVT.

This clone was seen a single time. This chain links TRBV2 with TRBJ1-1; 8 positions agree with TRBD1. Germline V gives CDR1 SNHLY, CDR2 FYNNEI. Trimming at V came to 7 bases and at J to 5 bases, leaving 6 bases not matched to a gene. The CDR3 has 13 residues. CDR3 sequence: CASIRTGYTEAFF. The CDR3 DNA is TGTGCCAGCATTAGGACAGGGTATACTGAAGCTTTCTTT.

The gene calls are TRBV6-5 and TRBJ1-2; 8 nucleotides align to TRBD1. Germline loops: CDR1 MNHEY, CDR2 SVGAGI. V shed 6 bases, J shed 7 bases, and the junction held 10 bases outside the gene matches. The CDR3 totals 14 residues. For the CDR3, the DNA is TGTGCCAGCAGAGTACACGGACAGGGTTCTGGCTACACCTTC. Protein: CASRVHGQGSGYTF.

In this sample, this clone turned up a few times. V and J are TRBV6-5 and TRBJ2-7, with D possibly matching TRBD2 (6 bases). The V and J ends lost 6 bases and 4 bases respectively, with 19 bases between them. CDR3 length: 15 amino acids. CDR1 and CDR2 from the germline V gene are MNHEY and SVGAGI. The DNA of the CDR3 is TGTGCCAGCAGCTCCGGAATCGGGAGCTTTTACGAGCAGTACTTC. As protein: CASSSGIGSFYEQYF.

The chain uses TRBV6-5 and TRBJ1-1, with D maybe TRBD1 (5 bases). Germline V gene data show CDR1 as MNHEY and CDR2 as SVGAGI. CDR3 length equals 14 residues. The V end was cut by 5 bases, the J end by 7 bases, with 17 bases between. The CDR3 sequence: CASSLTIAGGEAFF. DNA of the CDR3: TGTGCCAGCAGTCTCACGATCGCGGGGGGTGAAGCTTTCTTT.

The rearrangement uses TRBV2 and TRBJ1-1, with D possibly TRBD1 on 5 matching bases. V gave up 6 bases and J gave up 1 base, with 9 bases separating them. The CDR3 runs to 13 residues. Germline values: CDR1 SNHLY, CDR2 FYNNEI. Here the CDR3 DNA reads TGTGCCAGCAGGGGGGACTGGAACACTGAAGCTTTCTTT. Residues: CASRGDWNTEAFF.

V gene TRBV2 combines with J gene TRBJ1-1; 8 bases are a match to TRBD1. This CDR3 contains 14 residues. The V segment lost 6 bases and the J segment 0 bases; nucleotides outside the gene matches: 3. The germline V gene has CDR1 SNHLY and CDR2 FYNNEI. In nucleotides, the CDR3 is TGTGCCAGCAGATCGGACAGGGTGAACACTGAAGCTTTCTTT. Translated: CASRSDRVNTEAFF.

The chain recombines TRBV28 with TRBJ2-5; TRBD2 agrees at 9 bases. The germline V gene encodes CDR1 MDHEN and CDR2 SYDVKM. The CDR3 runs 17 residues. V shed 4 bases and J 0 bases; nucleotides not matched to a gene: 9. The CDR3, as DNA: TGTGCCAGCAGTTCAGACGGACTAGCGACCTACCAAGAGACCCAGTACTTC. It translates to CASSSDGLATYQETQYF.

On this clone itself: The germline gene is not matched at one end of the junction; a read error may be the cause. This chain joins TRBV5-1 and TRBJ2-7, with 7 bases matching TRBD2. This CDR3 has 15 amino acids. Germline CDR1 reads SGHRS; CDR2 reads YFSETQ. The CDR3 nucleotides are TGCGCCCGCAGCCCGGGGGGAGGGGATGGGCTCGAGCAGTACTTC. It is translated as CARSPGGGDGLEQYF.

The chain uses TRBV30 and TRBJ2-5; 7 nucleotides agree with TRBD2. The J segment lost 1 base and the V segment lost 4 bases, leaving 12 bases of the junction unmatched. CDR1 and CDR2 (germline): GTSNPN, SVGIG (reference sequence). The CDR3 is made up of 16 amino acids. CDR3 in amino acids: CAWKGGLVGRQETQYF. The CDR3 bases are TGTGCCTGGAAGGGAGGGCTAGTAGGCCGCCAAGAGACCCAGTACTTC. Together with reference TRBV30 and TRBJ2-5, the CDR3 gives the full variable domain: SQTIHQWPATLVQPVGSPLSLECTVEGTSNPNLYWYRQAAGRGLQLLFYSVGIGQISSEVPQNLSASRPQDRQFILSSKKLLLSDSGFYLCAWKGGLVGRQETQYFGPGTRLLVL.